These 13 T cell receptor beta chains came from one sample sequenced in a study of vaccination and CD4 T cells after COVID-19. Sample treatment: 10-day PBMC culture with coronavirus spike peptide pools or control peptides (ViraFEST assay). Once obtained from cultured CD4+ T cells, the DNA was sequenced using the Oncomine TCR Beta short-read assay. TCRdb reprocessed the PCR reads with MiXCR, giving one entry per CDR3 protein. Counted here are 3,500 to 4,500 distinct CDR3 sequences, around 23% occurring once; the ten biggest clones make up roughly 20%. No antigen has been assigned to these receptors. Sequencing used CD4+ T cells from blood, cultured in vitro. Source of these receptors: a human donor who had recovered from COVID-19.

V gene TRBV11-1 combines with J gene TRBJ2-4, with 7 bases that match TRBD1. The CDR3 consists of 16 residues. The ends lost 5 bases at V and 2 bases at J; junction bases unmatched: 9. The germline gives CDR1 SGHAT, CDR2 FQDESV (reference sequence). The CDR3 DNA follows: TGTGCCAGCAGCCCCCGGGACAGTCTAACCAAAAACATTCAGTACTTC. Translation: CASSPRDSLTKNIQYF. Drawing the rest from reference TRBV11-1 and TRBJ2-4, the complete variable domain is EAEVAQSPRYKITEKSQAVAFWCDPISGHATLYWYRQILGQGPELLVQFQDESVVDDSQLPKDRFSAERLKGVDSTLKIQPAELGDSAMYLCASSPRDSLTKNIQYFGAGTRLSVL.

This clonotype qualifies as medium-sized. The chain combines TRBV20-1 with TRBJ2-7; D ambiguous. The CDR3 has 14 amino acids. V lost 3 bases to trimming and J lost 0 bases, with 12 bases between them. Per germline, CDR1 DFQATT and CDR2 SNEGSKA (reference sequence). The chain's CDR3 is CSASPPRDSYEQYF. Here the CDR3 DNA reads TGCAGTGCTAGCCCCCCTAGGGACTCCTACGAGCAGTACTTC.

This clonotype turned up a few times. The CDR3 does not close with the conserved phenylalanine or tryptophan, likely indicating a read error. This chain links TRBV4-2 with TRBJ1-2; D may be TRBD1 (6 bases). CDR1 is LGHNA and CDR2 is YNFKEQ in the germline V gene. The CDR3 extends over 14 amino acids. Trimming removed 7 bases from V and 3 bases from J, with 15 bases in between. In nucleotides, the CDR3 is TGTGCCAGCACGACACAGGGCGACGACTATGGCTACACCTCC. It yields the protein CASTTQGDDYGYTS.

The CDR3 protein is CASSPTYRGRNEKLFF. CDR3 nucleotide sequence: TGTGCCAGCAGTCCTACCTACAGGGGGCGGAATGAAAAACTGTTTTTT. This chain connects TRBV27 to TRBJ1-4; 9 nucleotides line up with TRBD1. The germline V gene encodes CDR1 MNHEY and CDR2 SMNVEV (reference sequence). V was clipped by 5 bases and J by 5 bases; unmatched bases: 9. This CDR3 is built from 16 residues.

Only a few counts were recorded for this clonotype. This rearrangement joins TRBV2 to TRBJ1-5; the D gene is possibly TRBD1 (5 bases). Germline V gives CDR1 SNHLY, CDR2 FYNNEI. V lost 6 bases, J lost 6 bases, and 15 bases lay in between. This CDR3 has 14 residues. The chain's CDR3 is CASRGTGAGQPQHF. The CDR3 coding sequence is TGTGCCAGCAGGGGGACGGGCGCGGGTCAGCCCCAGCATTTT.

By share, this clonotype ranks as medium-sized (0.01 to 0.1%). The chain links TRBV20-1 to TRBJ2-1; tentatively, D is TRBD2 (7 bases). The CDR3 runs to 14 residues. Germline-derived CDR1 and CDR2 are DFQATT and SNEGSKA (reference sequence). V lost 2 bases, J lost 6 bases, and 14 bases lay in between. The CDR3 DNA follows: TGCAGTGCTAGATTGAGGGGGGGCCTCAATGAGCAGTTCTTC. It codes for CSARLRGGLNEQFF.

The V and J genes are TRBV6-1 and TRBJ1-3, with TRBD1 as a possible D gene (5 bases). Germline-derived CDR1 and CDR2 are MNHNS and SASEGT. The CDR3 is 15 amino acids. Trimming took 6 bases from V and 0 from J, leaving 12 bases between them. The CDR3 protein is CASSRQSNSGNTIYF. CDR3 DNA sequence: TGTGCCAGCAGCCGACAGAGTAACTCTGGAAACACCATATATTTT.

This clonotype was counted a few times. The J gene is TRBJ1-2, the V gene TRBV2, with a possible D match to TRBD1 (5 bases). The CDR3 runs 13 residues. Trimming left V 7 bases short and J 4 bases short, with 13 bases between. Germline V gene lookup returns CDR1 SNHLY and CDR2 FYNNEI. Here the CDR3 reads CASIPQGGYGYTF. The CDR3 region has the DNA TGTGCCAGCATTCCGCAGGGTGGCTATGGCTACACCTTC.

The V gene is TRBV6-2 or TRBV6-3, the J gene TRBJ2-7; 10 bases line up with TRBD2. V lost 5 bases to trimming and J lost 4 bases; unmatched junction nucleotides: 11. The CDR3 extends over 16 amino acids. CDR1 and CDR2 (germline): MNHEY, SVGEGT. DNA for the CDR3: TGTGCCAGCAGTGCCCCGACCAGCGGGGGGGCTTACGAGCAGTACTTC. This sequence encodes CASSAPTSGGAYEQYF.

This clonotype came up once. CDR3 protein: CASSSVAGGPSRQFF. The CDR3 nucleotides read TGCGCCAGCAGCTCGGTTGCGGGGGGGCCTAGTAGGCAGTTCTTC. J is TRBJ2-1 and V is TRBV5-1; TRBD2 aligns across 9 bases. This CDR3 region has 15 residues. Germline V gene data show CDR1 as SGHRS and CDR2 as YFSETQ. V lost 3 bases to trimming and J lost 12 bases; unmatched junction nucleotides: 13.

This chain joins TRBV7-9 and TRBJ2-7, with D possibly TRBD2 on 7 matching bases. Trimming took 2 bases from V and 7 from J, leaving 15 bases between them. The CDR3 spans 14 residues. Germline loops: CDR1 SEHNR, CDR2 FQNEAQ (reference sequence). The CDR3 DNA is TGTGCCAGCAGCTTACCGGGGGGCTCGGTGGAGCAGTACTTC. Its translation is CASSLPGGSVEQYF. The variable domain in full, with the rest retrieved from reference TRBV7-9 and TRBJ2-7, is DTGVSQNPRHKITKRGQNVTFRCDPISEHNRLYWYRQTLGQGPEFLTYFQNEAQLEKSRLLSDRFSAERPKGSFSTLEIQRTEQGDSAMYLCASSLPGGSVEQYFGPGTRLTVT.

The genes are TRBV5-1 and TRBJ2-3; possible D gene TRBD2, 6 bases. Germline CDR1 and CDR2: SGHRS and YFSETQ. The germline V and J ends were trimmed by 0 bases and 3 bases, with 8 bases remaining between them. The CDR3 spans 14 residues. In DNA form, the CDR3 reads TGCGCCAGCAGCTTGGAGGCGGGGACAGATACGCAGTATTTT. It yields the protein CASSLEAGTDTQYF.

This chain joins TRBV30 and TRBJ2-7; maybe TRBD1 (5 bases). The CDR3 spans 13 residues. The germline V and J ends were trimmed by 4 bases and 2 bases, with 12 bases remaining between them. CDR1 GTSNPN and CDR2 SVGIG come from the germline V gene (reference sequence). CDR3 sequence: CAWNPDSAYEQYF. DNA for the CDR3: TGTGCCTGGAATCCCGACAGTGCCTACGAGCAGTACTTC.